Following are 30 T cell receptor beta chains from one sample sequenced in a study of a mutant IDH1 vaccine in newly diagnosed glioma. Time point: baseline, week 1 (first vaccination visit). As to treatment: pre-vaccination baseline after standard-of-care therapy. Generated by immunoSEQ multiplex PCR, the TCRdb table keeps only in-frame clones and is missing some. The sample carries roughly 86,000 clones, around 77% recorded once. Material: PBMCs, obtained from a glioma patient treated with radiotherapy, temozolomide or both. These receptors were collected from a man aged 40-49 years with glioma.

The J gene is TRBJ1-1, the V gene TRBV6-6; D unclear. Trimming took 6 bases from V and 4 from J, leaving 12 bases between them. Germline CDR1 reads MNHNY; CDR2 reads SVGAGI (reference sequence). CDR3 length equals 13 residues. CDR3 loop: CASRYDRFTEAFF. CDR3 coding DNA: TGTGCCAGCAGGTACGATCGTTTCACTGAAGCTTTCTTT.

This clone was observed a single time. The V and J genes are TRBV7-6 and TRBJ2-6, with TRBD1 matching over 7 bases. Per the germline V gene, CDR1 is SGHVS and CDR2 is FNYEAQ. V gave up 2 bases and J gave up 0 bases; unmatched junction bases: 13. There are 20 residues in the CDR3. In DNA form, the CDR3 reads TGTGCCAGCAGCTTACCAGTAGTAGGAAGGGACAGCTCTGGGGCCAACGTCCTGACTTTC. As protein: CASSLPVVGRDSSGANVLTF.

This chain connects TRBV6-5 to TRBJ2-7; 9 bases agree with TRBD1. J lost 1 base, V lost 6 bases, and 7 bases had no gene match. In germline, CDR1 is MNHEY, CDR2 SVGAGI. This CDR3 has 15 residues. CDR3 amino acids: CASSRTGAASYEQYF. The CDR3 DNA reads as TGTGCCAGCAGCAGGACAGGGGCAGCTTCCTACGAGCAGTACTTC.

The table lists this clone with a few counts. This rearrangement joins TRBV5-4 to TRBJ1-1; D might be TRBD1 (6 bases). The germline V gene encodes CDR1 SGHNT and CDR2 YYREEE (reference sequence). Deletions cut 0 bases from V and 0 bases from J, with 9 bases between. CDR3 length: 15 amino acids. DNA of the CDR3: TGTGCCAGCAGCTTGGAGGGGGGCATGAACACTGAAGCTTTCTTT. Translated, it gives CASSLEGGMNTEAFF. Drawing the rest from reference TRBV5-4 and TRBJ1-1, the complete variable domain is ETGVTQSPTHLIKTRGQQVTLRCSSQSGHNTVSWYQQALGQGPQFIFQYYREEENGRGNFPPRFSGLQFPNYSSELNVNALELDDSALYLCASSLEGGMNTEAFFGQGTRLTVV.

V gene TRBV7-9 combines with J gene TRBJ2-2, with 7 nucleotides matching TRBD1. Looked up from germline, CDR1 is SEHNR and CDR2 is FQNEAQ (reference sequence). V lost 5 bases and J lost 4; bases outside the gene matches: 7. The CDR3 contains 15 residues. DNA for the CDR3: TGTGCCAGCAGCCTTAAGGGGGCCCTCACCGGGGAGCTGTTTTTT. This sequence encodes CASSLKGALTGELFF.

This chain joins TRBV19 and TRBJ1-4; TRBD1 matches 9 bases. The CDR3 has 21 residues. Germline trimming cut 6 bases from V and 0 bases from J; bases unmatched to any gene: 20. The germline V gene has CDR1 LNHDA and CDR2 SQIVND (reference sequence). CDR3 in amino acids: CASRLDPGTGPNIATNEKLFF. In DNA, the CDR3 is TGTGCCAGTAGATTGGACCCCGGGACAGGGCCTAATATTGCAACTAATGAAAAACTGTTTTTT.

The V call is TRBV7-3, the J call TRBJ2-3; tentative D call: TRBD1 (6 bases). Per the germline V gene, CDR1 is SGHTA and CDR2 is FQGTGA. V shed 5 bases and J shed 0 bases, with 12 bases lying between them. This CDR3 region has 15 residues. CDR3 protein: CASSLTGSSTDTQYF. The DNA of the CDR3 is TGTGCCAGCAGCCTTACAGGGTCTAGCACAGATACGCAGTATTTT.

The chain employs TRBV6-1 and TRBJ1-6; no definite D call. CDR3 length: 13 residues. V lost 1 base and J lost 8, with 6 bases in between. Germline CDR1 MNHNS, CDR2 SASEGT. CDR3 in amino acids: CASSEEAHSPLHF. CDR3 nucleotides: TGTGCCAGCAGTGAAGAGGCCCATTCACCCCTCCACTTT.

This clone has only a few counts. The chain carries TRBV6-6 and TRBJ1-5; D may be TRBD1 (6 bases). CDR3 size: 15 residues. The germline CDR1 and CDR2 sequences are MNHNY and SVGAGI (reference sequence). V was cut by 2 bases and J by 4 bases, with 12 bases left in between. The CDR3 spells CASSYVVGGNQPQHF. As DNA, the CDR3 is TGTGCCAGCAGTTACGTGGTAGGGGGGAATCAGCCCCAGCATTTT.

The CDR3 DNA reads as TGTGCTAGTGGCAATGGCTTTGAAGCTTTCTTT. Amino acid sequence: CASGNGFEAFF. The chain combines TRBV12-5 with TRBJ1-1; D uncertain. V gave up 6 bases and J gave up 7 bases, with 9 bases separating them. Germline V gene sequence: CDR1 LGHNT, CDR2 FRNRAP. The CDR3 is made up of 11 amino acids.

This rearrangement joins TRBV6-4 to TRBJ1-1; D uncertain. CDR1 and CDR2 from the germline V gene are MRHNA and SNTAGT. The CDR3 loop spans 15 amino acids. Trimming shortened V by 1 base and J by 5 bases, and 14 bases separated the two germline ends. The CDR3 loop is CASSDWVTLGTEAFF. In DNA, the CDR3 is TGTGCCAGCAGTGACTGGGTGACCCTGGGGACTGAAGCTTTCTTT.

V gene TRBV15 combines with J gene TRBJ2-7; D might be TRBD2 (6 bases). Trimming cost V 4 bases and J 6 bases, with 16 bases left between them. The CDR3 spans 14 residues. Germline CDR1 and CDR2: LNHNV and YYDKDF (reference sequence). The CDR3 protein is CATSKGTDLAEQYF. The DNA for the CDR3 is TGTGCCACCAGCAAAGGGACTGATTTAGCCGAGCAGTACTTC.

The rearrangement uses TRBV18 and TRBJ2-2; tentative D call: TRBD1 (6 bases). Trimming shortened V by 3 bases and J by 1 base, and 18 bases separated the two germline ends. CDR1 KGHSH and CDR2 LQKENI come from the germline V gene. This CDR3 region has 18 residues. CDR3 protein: CASSPQAGAALNTGELFF. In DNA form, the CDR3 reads TGTGCCAGCTCACCCCAGGCAGGGGCCGCTCTGAACACCGGGGAGCTGTTTTTT. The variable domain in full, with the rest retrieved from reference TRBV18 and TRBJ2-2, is NAGVMQNPRHLVRRRGQEARLRCSPMKGHSHVYWYRQLPEEGLKFMVYLQKENIIDESGMPKERFSAEFPKEGPSILRIQQVVRGDSAAYFCASSPQAGAALNTGELFFGEGSRLTVL.

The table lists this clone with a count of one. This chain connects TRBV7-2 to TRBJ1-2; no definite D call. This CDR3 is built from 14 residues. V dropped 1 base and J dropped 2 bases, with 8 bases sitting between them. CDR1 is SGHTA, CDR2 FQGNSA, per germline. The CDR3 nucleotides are TGTGCCAGCAGCTTAGGTCCGACCAACTATGGCTACACCTTC. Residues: CASSLGPTNYGYTF. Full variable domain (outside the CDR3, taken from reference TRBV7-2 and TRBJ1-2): GAGVSQSPSNKVTEKGKDVELRCDPISGHTALYWYRQSLGQGLEFLIYFQGNSAPDKSGLPSDRFSAERTGGSVSTLTIQRTQQEDSAVYLCASSLGPTNYGYTFGSGTRLTVV.

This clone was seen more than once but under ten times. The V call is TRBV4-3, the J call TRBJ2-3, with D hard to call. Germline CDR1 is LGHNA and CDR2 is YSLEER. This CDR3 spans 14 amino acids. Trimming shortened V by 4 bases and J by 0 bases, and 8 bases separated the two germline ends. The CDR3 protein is CASSPRSSTDTQYF. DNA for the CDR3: TGCGCCAGCAGCCCACGTAGTAGCACAGATACGCAGTATTTT.

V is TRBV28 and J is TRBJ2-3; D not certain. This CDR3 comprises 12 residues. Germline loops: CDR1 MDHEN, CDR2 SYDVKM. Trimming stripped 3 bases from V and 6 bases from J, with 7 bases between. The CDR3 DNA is TGTGCCAGCAGTTTTTTCGGCGATACGCAGTATTTT. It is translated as CASSFFGDTQYF.

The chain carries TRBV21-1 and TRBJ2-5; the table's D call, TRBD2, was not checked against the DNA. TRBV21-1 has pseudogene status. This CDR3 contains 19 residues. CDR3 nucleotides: TGTGCCAGCAGCAACAACCGGTGGGACGCTAGCGTGGTAAAAGAGACCCAGTACTTC. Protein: CASSNNRWDASVVKETQYF.

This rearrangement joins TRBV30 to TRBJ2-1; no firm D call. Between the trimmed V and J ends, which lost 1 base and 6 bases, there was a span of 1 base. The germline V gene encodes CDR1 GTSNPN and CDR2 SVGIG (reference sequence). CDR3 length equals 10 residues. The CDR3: CAWSGNEQFF. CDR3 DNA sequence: TGTGCCTGGAGTGGCAATGAGCAGTTCTTC.

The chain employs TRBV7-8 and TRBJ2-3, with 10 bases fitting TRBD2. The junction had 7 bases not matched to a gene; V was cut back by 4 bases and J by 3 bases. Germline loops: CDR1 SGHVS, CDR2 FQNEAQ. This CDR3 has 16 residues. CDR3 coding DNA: TGTGCCAGCAGCTCTTGGACTAGCGGTGGGACAGATACGCAGTATTTT. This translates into CASSSWTSGGTDTQYF.

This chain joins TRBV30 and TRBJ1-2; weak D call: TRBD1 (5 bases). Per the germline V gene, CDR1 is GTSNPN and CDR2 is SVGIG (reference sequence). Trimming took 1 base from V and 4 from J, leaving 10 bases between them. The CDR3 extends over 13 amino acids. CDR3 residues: CAWSGQGPYGYTF. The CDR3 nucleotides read TGTGCCTGGAGTGGGCAGGGACCCTATGGCTACACCTTC.

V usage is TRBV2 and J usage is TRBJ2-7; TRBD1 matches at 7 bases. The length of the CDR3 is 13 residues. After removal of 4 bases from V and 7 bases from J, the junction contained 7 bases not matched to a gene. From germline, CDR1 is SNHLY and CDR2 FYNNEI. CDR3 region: CASSVRQGMEQYF. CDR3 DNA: TGTGCCAGCAGTGTCCGACAGGGCATGGAGCAGTACTTC.

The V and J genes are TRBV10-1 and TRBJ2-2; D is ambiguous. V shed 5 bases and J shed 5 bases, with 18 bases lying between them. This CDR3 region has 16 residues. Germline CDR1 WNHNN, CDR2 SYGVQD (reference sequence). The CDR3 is CASSTRTLVNTGELFF. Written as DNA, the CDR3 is TGCGCCAGCAGTACCCGGACGCTCGTTAATACCGGGGAGCTGTTTTTT.

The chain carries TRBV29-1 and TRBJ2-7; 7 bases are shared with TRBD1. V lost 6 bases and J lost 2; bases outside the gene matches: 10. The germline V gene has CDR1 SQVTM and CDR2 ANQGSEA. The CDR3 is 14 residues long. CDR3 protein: CSVGSTGLTYEQYF. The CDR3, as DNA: TGCAGCGTGGGCTCGACAGGGCTAACCTACGAGCAGTACTTC.

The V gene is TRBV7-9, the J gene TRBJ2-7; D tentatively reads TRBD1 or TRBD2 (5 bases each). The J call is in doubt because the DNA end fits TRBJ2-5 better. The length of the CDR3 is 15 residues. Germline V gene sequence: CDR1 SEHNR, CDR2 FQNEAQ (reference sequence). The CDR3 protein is CASSLGQGVGETQYF. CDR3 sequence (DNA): TGTGCCAGCAGCTTAGGGCAGGGAGTCGGGGAGACCCAGTACTTC.

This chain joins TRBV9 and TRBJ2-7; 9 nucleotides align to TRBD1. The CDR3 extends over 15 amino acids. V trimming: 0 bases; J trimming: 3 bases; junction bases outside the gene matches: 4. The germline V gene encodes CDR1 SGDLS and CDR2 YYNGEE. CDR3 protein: CASSVAPGQGYEQYF. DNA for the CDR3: TGTGCCAGCAGCGTAGCCCCGGGACAGGGCTACGAGCAGTACTTC.

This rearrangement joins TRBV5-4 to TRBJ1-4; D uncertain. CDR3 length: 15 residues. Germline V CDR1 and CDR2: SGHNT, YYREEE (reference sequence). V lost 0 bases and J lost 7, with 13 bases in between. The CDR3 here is CASSLDISEGEKLFF. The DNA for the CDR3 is TGTGCCAGCAGCTTGGACATTTCCGAAGGTGAAAAACTGTTTTTT. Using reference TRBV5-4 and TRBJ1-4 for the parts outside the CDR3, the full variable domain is ETGVTQSPTHLIKTRGQQVTLRCSSQSGHNTVSWYQQALGQGPQFIFQYYREEENGRGNFPPRFSGLQFPNYSSELNVNALELDDSALYLCASSLDISEGEKLFFGSGTQLSVL.

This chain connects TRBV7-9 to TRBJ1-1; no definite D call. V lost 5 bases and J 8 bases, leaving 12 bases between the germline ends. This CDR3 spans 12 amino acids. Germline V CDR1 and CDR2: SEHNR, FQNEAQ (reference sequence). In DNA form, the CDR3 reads TGTGCCAGCAGCCCTGGACGGAGCGAAGCTTTCTTT. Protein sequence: CASSPGRSEAFF.

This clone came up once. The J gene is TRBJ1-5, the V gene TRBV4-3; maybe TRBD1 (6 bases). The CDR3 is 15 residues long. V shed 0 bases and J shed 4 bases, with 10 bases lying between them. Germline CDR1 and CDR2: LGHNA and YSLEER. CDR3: CASSQDPRGNQPQHF. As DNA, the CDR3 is TGCGCCAGCAGCCAAGATCCCAGGGGTAATCAGCCCCAGCATTTT.

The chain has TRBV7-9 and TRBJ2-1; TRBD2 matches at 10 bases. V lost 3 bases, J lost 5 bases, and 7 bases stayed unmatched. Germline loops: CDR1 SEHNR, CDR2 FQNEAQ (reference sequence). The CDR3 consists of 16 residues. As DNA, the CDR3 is TGTGCCAGCAGCTTTGGTAGCGGGGGGAGTCACAATGAGCAGTTCTTC. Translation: CASSFGSGGSHNEQFF.

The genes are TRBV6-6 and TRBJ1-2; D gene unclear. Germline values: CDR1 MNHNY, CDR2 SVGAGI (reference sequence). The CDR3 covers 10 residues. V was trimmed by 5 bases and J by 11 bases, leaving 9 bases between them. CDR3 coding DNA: TGTGCCAGCAGTCGGAAGGAGTACACCTTC. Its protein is CASSRKEYTF.